This T cell receptor (beta chain) stems from a study of post-analysis software for immune sequencing data. At the level of the study: Relapsing-remitting, secondary progressive and progressive-relapsing forms of multiple sclerosis all featured among disease courses. Points from the study as a whole: Roughly 5 TRBV segments, TRBV5-6, TRBV5-1 and TRBV20-1 among them, were found more frequent in patients than controls. Strong co-clustering by F measure linked samples that shared a preparation batch. Relative to controls, patients with multiple sclerosis showed significantly lower normalized Chao1 diversity.

The length of the CDR3 is 12 residues. Germline lookup yields CDR1 SGHDT and CDR2 YYEEEE. Trimming left V 1 base short and J 11 bases short, with 12 bases between. cDNA libraries for TCR beta contained unique molecular identifiers. Researchers reported around 510,000 cDNA molecules coming from 1 to 10 million T cells. Each CDR3 protein gets one entry after TCRdb re-called the PCR reads with MiXCR. Among about 540,000 distinct CDR3 sequences listed, around 31% were seen once. With regard to this clonotype: The antigen remains unidentified.

This chain connects TRBV5-6 to TRBJ2-5, with D perhaps matching TRBD2 (5 bases). This clonotype originated in a girl aged 2 to 17 with multiple sclerosis. The source material was blood. For the CDR3, the DNA is TGTGCCAGCAGCTTGAGTTACGGGGAGCAGTACTTC. Its translation: CASSLSYGEQYF.